The next 21 T cell receptor beta chains were all read from a single sample in a study of shared clonotypes between healthy human individuals. Sequenced by immunoSEQ multiplex PCR; TCRdb stores in-frame clones only, minus some. This table has over 2 million clones, approximately 95% appearing once. Sequencing used naive CD4+ T cells sorted from blood. As for subset: CD45RA+ positively selected. The source of these receptors is a man aged 18 to 29 in good health.

The chain is built from TRBV27 and TRBJ2-5; a possible D gene is TRBD2 (6 bases). Germline CDR1 MNHEY, CDR2 SMNVEV (reference sequence). Trimming stripped 3 bases from V and 1 base from J, with 12 bases between. The CDR3 runs 15 residues. This chain's CDR3 is CASSLSPGSQETQYF. In nucleotides, the CDR3 is TGTGCCAGCAGTTTGTCACCCGGGAGCCAAGAGACCCAGTACTTC.

Comment on this clone: The same CDR3 arises from other DNA sequences in this sample as well. This chain uses TRBV7-2 with TRBJ1-2; possibly TRBD1 for D (5 bases). CDR3 size: 14 residues. Germline CDR1 SGHTA, CDR2 FQGNSA. V gave up 1 base and J gave up 1 base, with 7 bases separating them. The CDR3 loop reads CASSLGGFNYGYTF. The CDR3 DNA follows: TGTGCCAGCAGCTTAGGGGGGTTTAACTATGGCTACACCTTC.

This chain joins TRBV18 and TRBJ2-2; 14 bases agree with TRBD2. The trim removed 3 bases at V and 6 bases at J, leaving 3 bases unmatched. The CDR3 covers 16 residues. Looked up from germline, CDR1 is KGHSH and CDR2 is LQKENI. The CDR3 coding sequence is TGTGCCAGCTCACCGAAGGGACTAGCGGGAGCCGGGGAGCTGTTTTTT. This codes for CASSPKGLAGAGELFF.

This chain connects TRBV6-1 to TRBJ1-4; TRBD1 matches at 7 bases. Trimming at V came to 8 bases and at J to 6 bases, leaving 9 bases not matched to a gene. Germline V gene sequence: CDR1 MNHNS, CDR2 SASEGT. CDR3 length equals 14 residues. The CDR3, as DNA: TGTGCCAGCCAAGAGACAGGGTTTTATGAAAAACTGTTTTTT. It yields the protein CASQETGFYEKLFF.

This chain connects TRBV19 to TRBJ1-5; perhaps TRBD1 as D (5 bases). Germline-derived CDR1 and CDR2 are LNHDA and SQIVND (reference sequence). The CDR3 extends over 14 amino acids. With 0 bases removed from V and 7 bases from J, the gap between germline ends came to 10 bases. CDR3 loop: CASSIDRGWQPQHF. CDR3 coding DNA: TGTGCCAGTAGTATAGACCGGGGGTGGCAGCCCCAGCATTTT.

The J gene is TRBJ2-3, the V gene TRBV7-9, with D possibly matching TRBD2 (6 bases). This CDR3 is 16 amino acids long. Germline CDR1 and CDR2: SEHNR and FQNEAQ (reference sequence). V was trimmed by 6 bases and J by 4 bases, leaving 20 bases between them. Here the CDR3 reads CASRPETRLTADTQYF. The CDR3 DNA reads as TGTGCCAGCAGACCCGAGACTAGACTGACCGCAGATACGCAGTATTTT.

The chain uses TRBV28 and TRBJ1-4, with a tentative D call TRBD1 (5 bases). Germline CDR1 is MDHEN and CDR2 is SYDVKM. Trimming took off 7 bases at V and 8 bases at J, with 17 bases between the two ends. CDR3 length equals 14 residues. Here the CDR3 DNA reads TGTGCCAGCACCCGGGATCAGGGAGGGGAAAAACTGTTTTTT. This codes for CASTRDQGGEKLFF.

The V gene is TRBV28, the J gene TRBJ2-5; D is perhaps TRBD1 (6 bases). From germline, CDR1 is MDHEN and CDR2 SYDVKM. The CDR3 is 15 amino acids. The germline V and J ends were trimmed by 4 bases and 5 bases, with 17 bases remaining between them. In nucleotides, the CDR3 is TGTGCCAGCAGTTCGACCACCACAGGGCGGGAGACCCAGTACTTC. Protein: CASSSTTTGRETQYF.

In regard to this clone: This may be a read error: a much more frequent sequence differs by one nucleotide. This chain uses TRBV28 with TRBJ1-1, with D maybe TRBD1 (6 bases). In germline, CDR1 is MDHEN, CDR2 SYDVKM. This CDR3 contains 14 residues. CDR3 DNA: TGTGTCAGCAGACCCGACAGGCTCGGCACTGAAGCTTTCTTT. Its protein is CVSRPDRLGTEAFF.

The J gene is TRBJ1-1, the V gene TRBV30; D remains unclear. Germline V gene data show CDR1 as GTSNPN and CDR2 as SVGIG (reference sequence). Trimming removed 3 bases at V and 1 base at J, with 9 bases between. The CDR3 totals 13 residues. The chain's CDR3 is CAWSPRQNTEAFF. In DNA form, the CDR3 reads TGTGCCTGGAGCCCCCGGCAGAACACTGAAGCTTTCTTT.

The chain has TRBV5-6 and TRBJ2-1, with a possible D match to TRBD1 (6 bases). In germline, CDR1 is SGHDT, CDR2 YYEEEE. CDR3 length: 14 residues. V gave up 5 bases and J gave up 1 base, with 10 bases separating them. CDR3 coding DNA: TGTGCCAGCAGGGGTAGGGGGTCCTACAATGAGCAGTTCTTC. This gives the protein CASRGRGSYNEQFF.

The table lists this clone with a count of one. The V gene is TRBV5-1, the J gene TRBJ2-3, with unresolved D. V lost 0 bases, J lost 5 bases, and 10 bases lay in between. Germline CDR1 reads SGHRS; CDR2 reads YFSETQ. This CDR3 contains 14 residues. CDR3: CASSLAFLVDTQYF. DNA of the CDR3: TGCGCCAGCAGCTTGGCCTTTCTAGTAGATACGCAGTATTTT.

As to this clone: Its ends do not fully match the called genes, so a read error is possible. CDR3 residues: CASSWSGTVGSENF. CDR3 bases: TGTGCCAGCAGCTGGTCCGGGACAGTTGGGTCTGAGAACTTC. The chain uses TRBV5-4 and TRBJ2-7; TRBD1 matches 7 bases. The length of the CDR3 is 14 residues. Per germline, CDR1 SGHNT and CDR2 YYREEE (reference sequence).

This clone was seen just once. The rearrangement joins TRBV5-1 to TRBJ2-5; TRBD2 matches at 8 bases. Per the germline V gene, CDR1 is SGHRS and CDR2 is YFSETQ. The CDR3 is 16 residues long. J gave up 2 bases and V 1 base, and 7 bases lay outside the gene matches. The CDR3 bases are TGCGCCAGCAGCTTGAACCCAGCGGGGGCTCAAGAGACCCAGTACTTC. It is translated as CASSLNPAGAQETQYF.

The V call is TRBV7-9, the J call TRBJ2-6; the D is unclear. Per germline, CDR1 SEHNR and CDR2 FQNEAQ (reference sequence). The ends were cut back, 5 bases at V and 0 bases at J, with 11 bases in the middle. CDR3 length: 16 amino acids. The CDR3 loop is CASSPIASSGANVLTF. The CDR3 DNA sequence: TGTGCCAGCAGCCCAATAGCAAGCTCTGGGGCCAACGTCCTGACTTTC.

The CDR3 region is CASSLPGTSNHEQYF. CDR3 sequence (DNA): TGTGCCAGCAGCCTCCCCGGGACTAGCAACCACGAGCAGTACTTC. V and J are TRBV7-6 and TRBJ2-7; 9 bases agree with TRBD2. Looked up from germline, CDR1 is SGHVS and CDR2 is FNYEAQ. With 5 bases clipped from V and 5 bases from J, the junction kept 10 bases outside the gene matches. This CDR3 comprises 15 residues. The full variable domain, with the rest looked up from reference TRBV7-6 and TRBJ2-7, is GAGVSQSPRYKVTKRGQDVALRCDPISGHVSLYWYRQALGQGPEFLTYFNYEAQQDKSGLPNDRFSAERPEGSISTLTIQRTEQRDSAMYRCASSLPGTSNHEQYFGPGTRLTVT.

This rearrangement joins TRBV27 to TRBJ1-6; a possible D gene is TRBD1 (5 bases). CDR3 size: 14 residues. Trimming removed 3 bases from V and 10 bases from J, with 13 bases in between. From germline, CDR1 is MNHEY and CDR2 SMNVEV (reference sequence). This CDR3 is CASSFRRGESPLHF. CDR3 DNA: TGTGCCAGCAGTTTCCGACGGGGGGAATCACCCCTCCACTTT.

The J gene is TRBJ1-4, the V gene TRBV9, with 10 bases lining up with TRBD1. This CDR3 contains 16 residues. V shed 4 bases and J 2 bases; nucleotides not matched to a gene: 5. Germline CDR1 is SGDLS and CDR2 is YYNGEE. The CDR3 loop is CASSSGQGNTNEKLFF. In DNA, the CDR3 is TGTGCCAGCAGCTCGGGACAGGGGAACACTAATGAAAAACTGTTTTTT.

The chain combines TRBV7-8 with TRBJ2-5; 9 bases are a match to TRBD2. The CDR3 runs to 13 residues. Germline V gene data show CDR1 as SGHVS and CDR2 as FQNEAQ. With 6 bases clipped from V and 4 bases from J, the junction kept 3 bases outside the gene matches. Here the CDR3 reads CASSRGLAETQYF. The CDR3 DNA sequence: TGTGCCAGCAGTAGGGGACTAGCAGAGACCCAGTACTTC.

The V and J genes are TRBV2 and TRBJ2-7, with 8 positions matching TRBD1. This CDR3 spans 17 amino acids. J lost 3 bases, V lost 0 bases, and 10 bases had no gene match. The germline gives CDR1 SNHLY, CDR2 FYNNEI. The CDR3 DNA reads TGTGCCAGCAGTGAAGCCCTTCTCCGGGACAGGAGCTACGAGCAGTACTTC. The encoded protein is CASSEALLRDRSYEQYF.

The chain joins TRBV30 to TRBJ2-2; 7 bases match TRBD2. CDR3 size: 14 residues. The trim removed 5 bases at V and 6 bases at J, leaving 9 bases unmatched. Germline lookup yields CDR1 GTSNPN and CDR2 SVGIG (reference sequence). As DNA, the CDR3 is TGTGCCTGGGATCGGGGTAGCGGGTCCGGGGAGCTGTTTTTT. This gives the protein CAWDRGSGSGELFF.